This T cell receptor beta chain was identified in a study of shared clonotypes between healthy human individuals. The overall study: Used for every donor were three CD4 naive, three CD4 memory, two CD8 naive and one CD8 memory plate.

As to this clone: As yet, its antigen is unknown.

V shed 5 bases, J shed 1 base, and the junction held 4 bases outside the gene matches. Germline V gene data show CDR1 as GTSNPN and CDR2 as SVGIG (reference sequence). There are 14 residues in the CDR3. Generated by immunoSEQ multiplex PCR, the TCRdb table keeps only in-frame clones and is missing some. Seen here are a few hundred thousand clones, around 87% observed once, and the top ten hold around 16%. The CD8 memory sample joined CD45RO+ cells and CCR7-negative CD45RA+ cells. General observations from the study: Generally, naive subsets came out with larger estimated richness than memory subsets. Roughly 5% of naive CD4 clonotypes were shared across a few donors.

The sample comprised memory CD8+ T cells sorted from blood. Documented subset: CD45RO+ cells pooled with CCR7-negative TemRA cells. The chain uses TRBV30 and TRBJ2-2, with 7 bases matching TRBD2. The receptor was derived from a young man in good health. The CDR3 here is CAWSSGVNTGELFF. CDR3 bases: TGTGCCTGGTCTAGCGGAGTGAACACCGGGGAGCTGTTTTTT.